The rows below give T cell receptor beta chains drawn from one sample of a study of PD-L1 blockade in urothelial cancer. Produced via immunoSEQ multiplex PCR; TCRdb's table is partial and in-frame only. The repertoire holds approximately 100,000 clones, with over 75% as singletons. This specimen consisted of PBMCs, obtained around atezolizumab (anti-PD-L1) treatment. The origin of the receptors is a man between 50 and 59 years old with urothelial cancer. Each CDR3 is given with its conserved first and last residue. Clone size is stated in some rows and not others, as once, few, many or a class when expanded.

TRBV6-1	TRBJ2-7	NA	CASSEGGYEQYF
TRBV28	TRBJ2-1	NA	CASRGGGYNEQFF
TRBV18	TRBJ2-7	NA	CASSRGGSYEQYF
TRBV4-1	TRBJ2-3	NA	CASSQTDLFSTDTQYF
TRBV19	TRBJ1-2	NA	CASKGDRALHGYTF
TRBV4-2	TRBJ1-4	once	CASSLTRDRDEKLFF
TRBV5-1	TRBJ2-5	NA	CASNSRTPGETQYF
TRBV25-1	TRBJ2-1	few	CASSRGLGEQFF
TRBV30	TRBJ2-1	NA	CAWSVAGQGALEGEQFF
TRBV19	TRBJ2-7	NA	CASSISGGKDEQYF
TRBV2	TRBJ1-3	NA	CASGDRPHAMVSGNTIYF
TRBV6-1	TRBJ2-2	NA	CASSEALGGRVAGELFF
TRBV5-1	TRBJ1-1	few	CASSTYSNTEAFF
TRBV19	TRBJ2-4	NA	CASRLSGSSKNIQYF
TRBV6-5	TRBJ2-7	NA	CASRQSGSTAEQYF
TRBV4-1	TRBJ1-5	NA	CASSQPEHLGVQPQHF
TRBV6-5	TRBJ1-4	NA	CASSQGGDEKLFF
TRBV6-1	TRBJ2-2	few	CASSGRQGYTGELFF
TRBV9	TRBJ1-4	NA	CASSVTDRNEKLFF
TRBV30	TRBJ1-1	few	CAWSSEGAVSEAFF
TRBV11-2	TRBJ2-3	NA	CASSLEVWLYDTQYF
TRBV6-1	TRBJ2-7	NA	CASIFTPGSYEQYF
TRBV27	TRBJ1-1	NA	CASSPRGPPSEAFF
TRBV19	TRBJ1-1	NA	CASGIGRRNTEAFF
TRBV6-6	TRBJ1-2	NA	CASRPQGKLNYGYTF
TRBV5-1	TRBJ1-2	NA	CASSSSGANYGYTF
TRBV25-1	TRBJ1-6	NA	CASSEQGSYSPLHF
TRBV7-2	TRBJ2-1	NA	CASSLLGTSVNEQFF
TRBV19	TRBJ2-3	NA	CASSSPGGRAGGTDTQYF
TRBV7-2	TRBJ1-2	medium-sized	CASSFDGTGSGYTF
TRBV5-1	TRBJ2-1	NA	CASSLGAGVRNEQFF
TRBV10-3	TRBJ1-5	NA	CAISESNPGQGVDQPQHF
TRBV11-2	TRBJ1-1	NA	CASRDRFTGALNTEAFF
TRBV11-3	TRBJ2-3	once	CASSESGGSTDTQYF
TRBV19	TRBJ1-3	NA	CASSILAGTLTSGNTIYF
TRBV7-2	TRBJ2-1	NA	CASSLGGTGAFYNEQFF
TRBV28	TRBJ1-1	NA	CASALLPGQGDTEAFF
TRBV19	TRBJ1-5	NA	CASSIGTASNQPQHF
TRBV7-9	TRBJ2-3	NA	CASSQRTSGTQYF
TRBV7-3	TRBJ2-2	NA	CASSLTGTGATGELFF
TRBV2	TRBJ2-1	NA	CASSQPGQGFTYNEQFF
TRBV5-4	TRBJ1-2	NA	CASSLGTGTANYGYTF
TRBV4-2	TRBJ2-7	NA	CASSLAGLTVGTYEQYF
TRBV28	TRBJ2-7	NA	CASSSTGVGSDEQYF
TRBV4-1	TRBJ2-2	NA	CASSQGLAPGELFF
TRBV6-4	TRBJ1-6	NA	CASSDSNAGWSPLHF
TRBV28	TRBJ2-6	NA	CASSLGSSGANVLTF
TRBV5-4	TRBJ2-4	NA	CASSLEPTGSLAKNIQYF
TRBV4-2	TRBJ2-1	NA	CASSQEGLSSYNEQFF
TRBV5-8	TRBJ2-1	once	CASRISGQGLNNEQFF
TRBV7-2	TRBJ2-7	NA	CASSSGTGRDEQYF
TRBV29-1	TRBJ2-1	NA	CSVGGGGSSLYNEQFF
TRBV5-1	TRBJ2-3	NA	CASSFNPRRTTDTQYF
TRBV28	TRBJ2-7	NA	CASNGAGAVFYEQYF
TRBV15	TRBJ1-2	NA	CATSRDFGVYGYTF
TRBV6-5	TRBJ2-1	NA	CASRAGTGAYNEQFF
TRBV18	TRBJ2-1	NA	CASSPRPGTSGRALYNEQFF